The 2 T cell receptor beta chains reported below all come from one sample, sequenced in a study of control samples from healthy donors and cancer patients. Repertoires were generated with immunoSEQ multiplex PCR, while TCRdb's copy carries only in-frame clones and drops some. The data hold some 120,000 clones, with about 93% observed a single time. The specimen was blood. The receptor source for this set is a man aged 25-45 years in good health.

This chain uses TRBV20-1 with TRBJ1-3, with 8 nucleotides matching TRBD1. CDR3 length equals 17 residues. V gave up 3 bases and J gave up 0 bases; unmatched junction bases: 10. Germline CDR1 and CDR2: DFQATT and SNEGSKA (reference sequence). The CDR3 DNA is TGCAGTGCTAGTGAGACAGGGGTAAAAGACTCTGGAAACACCATATATTTT. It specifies CSASETGVKDSGNTIYF.

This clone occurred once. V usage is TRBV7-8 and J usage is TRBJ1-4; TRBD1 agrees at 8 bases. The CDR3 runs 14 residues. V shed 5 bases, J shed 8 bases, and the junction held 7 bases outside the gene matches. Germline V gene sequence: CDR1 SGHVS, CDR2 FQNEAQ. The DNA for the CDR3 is TGTGCCAGCAGCCCCCAGGGGGCAGGGGAAAAACTGTTTTTT. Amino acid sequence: CASSPQGAGEKLFF. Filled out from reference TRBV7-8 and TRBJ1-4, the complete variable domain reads GAGVSQSPRYKVAKRGQDVALRCDPISGHVSLFWYQQALGQGPEFLTYFQNEAQLDKSGLPSDRFFAERPEGSVSTLKIQRTQQEDSAVYLCASSPQGAGEKLFFGSGTQLSVL.